The rows below give T cell receptor beta chains drawn from one sample of a study of breast tumors, draining lymph nodes, adjacent tissues. A single record per CDR3 protein comes from TCRdb applying MiXCR to the multiplex PCR reads. The sample has approximately 120,000 distinct CDR3 sequences, 21% seen once. Sequencing was carried out using axillary lymph node tissue. The receptors were sampled from a female donor with breast cancer. Some clones in this sample may be carry-over from other donors' samples. The CDR3 runs from the conserved cysteine through the conserved F or W. A D gene is named only where the DNA matches it firmly. Some rows mark clone size as missing; the rest say once, few, many or name a class of expanded clone.

clone size	D gene	V gene	J gene	CDR3 protein	CDR3 DNA
few	TRBD2	TRBV11-2	TRBJ2-7	CASSSPGLAGGPSYEQYF	TGTGCCAGCAGCAGTCCGGGACTAGCGGGAGGGCCCTCATACGAGCAGTACTTC
many	NA	TRBV7-9	TRBJ2-3	CASSTLTDTQYF	TGTGCCAGCAGCACGCTTACAGATACGCAGTATTTT
many	NA	TRBV20-1	TRBJ2-3	CSARDSGTTDTQYF	TGCAGTGCTAGAGATTCGGGTACCACAGATACGCAGTATTTT
many	NA	TRBV10-1	TRBJ1-2	CASSEYTGYGYTF	TGCGCCAGCAGTGAGTACACAGGCTATGGCTACACCTTC
many	TRBD2	TRBV7-8	TRBJ2-1	CASSLVGTSGSTVLEQFF	TGTGCCAGCAGCTTAGTGGGGACTAGCGGGAGTACAGTTCTTGAGCAGTTCTTC
NA	NA	TRBV28	TRBJ2-3	CASSWGADTQYF	TGTGCCAGCAGCTGGGGGGCAGATACGCAGTATTTT
many	NA	TRBV7-2	TRBJ2-3	CASSLGYSVADTQYF	TGTGCCAGCAGCTTAGGATATAGCGTGGCAGATACGCAGTATTTT
many	NA	TRBV12-3/TRBV12-4	TRBJ2-6	CASSLVAAGANVLTF	TGTGCCAGCAGTTTAGTGGCAGCTGGGGCCAACGTCCTGACTTTC
many	NA	TRBV27	TRBJ2-3	CASRLGGSDTQYF	TGTGCCAGCCGACTTGGGGGGTCAGATACGCAGTATTTT
many	TRBD1	TRBV2	TRBJ1-2	CATSLQGLGYGYTF	TGTGCCACCTCGTTACAGGGGCTTGGCTATGGCTACACCTTC
many	NA	TRBV10-3	TRBJ1-2	CAISSDQFRGYTF	TGTGCCATCAGCTCTGACCAGTTCCGTGGCTACACCTTC
many	TRBD2	TRBV25-1	TRBJ2-3	CASSPSGSADTQYF	TGTGCCAGCAGTCCCAGCGGGAGCGCAGATACGCAGTATTTT
NA	TRBD2	TRBV3-1	TRBJ2-3	CASSQEGLAATDTQYF	TGTGCCAGCAGCCAAGAAGGCCTAGCGGCGACAGATACGCAGTATTTT
many	TRBD1	TRBV5-1	TRBJ1-2	CASSSQGTNYGYTF	TGCGCCAGCAGCTCACAGGGGACGAACTATGGCTACACCTTC
many	TRBD1	TRBV14	TRBJ1-4	CASSHFKGAGEKLFF	TGTGCCAGCAGCCATTTCAAGGGGGCGGGTGAAAAACTGTTTTTT
many	NA	TRBV18	TRBJ1-2	CASSPLRGLDGYTF	TGTGCCAGCTCACCATTACGGGGGTTGGATGGCTACACCTTC
many	TRBD1	TRBV19	TRBJ1-6	CASVSTGVNSPLHF	TGTGCCAGCGTCTCAACAGGGGTGAATTCACCCCTCCACTTT
many	NA	TRBV7-9	TRBJ2-7	CASSSGVGYEQYF	TGTGCCAGCAGCTCGGGCGTTGGCTACGAGCAGTACTTC
many	NA	TRBV15	TRBJ2-7	CATSRARQGYEQYF	TGTGCCACCAGCAGAGCCCGTCAGGGCTACGAGCAGTACTTC
NA	NA	TRBV25-1	TRBJ2-4	CASSDLGSPLVNMVGNIQYF	TGTGCCAGCAGTGATTTAGGTAGCCCTCTGGTGAACATGGTGGGAAACATTCAGTACTTC
many	NA	TRBV6-5	TRBJ2-1	CASSYGAGGRNEQFF	TGTGCCAGCAGTTACGGGGCGGGTGGGCGTAATGAGCAGTTCTTC